This T cell receptor (beta chain) was observed in a study of T cells in Graves' hyperthyroidism and ophthalmopathy. The CDR3 has 17 amino acids. The germline CDR1 and CDR2 sequences are SQVTM and ANQGSEA. V lost 7 bases and J lost 4; bases outside the gene matches: 16. There are many counts of this clonotype. TCR beta CDR3 region amplification was performed from RNA transcripts. TCR CDR3 regions were first amplified by RT-PCR with HTBI primers. Using its own MiXCR run on the multiplex PCR reads, TCRdb lists one record per CDR3 protein. The table has some 720,000 distinct CDR3 sequences, roughly 17% seen once.

This TCR was sampled from a young man with Graves' hyperthyroidism. V and J are TRBV29-1 and TRBJ2-1, with 10 bases matching TRBD1. Input material: blood. The CDR3 protein is CSAIGQGGRSLYNEQFF. CDR3 sequence (DNA): TGCAGCGCCATAGGACAGGGGGGAAGGTCCCTGTACAATGAGCAGTTCTTC.